The 26 T cell receptor beta chains below all came from one sample that was sequenced in a study of cytotoxic CD8 clonotypes in ibrutinib-treated CLL. TCRdb's copy holds only in-frame clones and misses some; the assay was immunoSEQ multiplex PCR. The sample contains 6,500 to 7,000 clones, around 70% of which appear only once. Here the sequenced sample was PBMCs, taken before ibrutinib treatment. The source is a human donor with chronic lymphocytic leukemia.

This clone is a singleton in its sample. The chain has TRBV7-9 and TRBJ1-4; possible D gene TRBD1, 5 bases. Trimming cost V 4 bases and J 0 bases, with 18 bases left between them. The germline V gene encodes CDR1 SEHNR and CDR2 FQNEAQ (reference sequence). The CDR3 runs 18 residues. CDR3 protein: CASSWRGQQIPTNEKLFF. As DNA, the CDR3 is TGTGCCAGCAGCTGGAGGGGCCAACAGATCCCAACTAATGAAAAACTGTTTTTT.

The chain recombines TRBV7-9 with TRBJ2-7, with TRBD2 identical over 7 bases. V was clipped by 7 bases and J by 3 bases; unmatched bases: 3. The CDR3 has 12 residues. In germline, CDR1 is SEHNR, CDR2 FQNEAQ (reference sequence). CDR3 loop: CASNGGSYEQYF. The CDR3 nucleotides are TGTGCCAGCAATGGCGGGAGCTACGAGCAGTACTTC.

J is TRBJ2-7 and V is TRBV20-1; unclear D gene. CDR1 is DFQATT, CDR2 SNEGSKA, per germline (reference sequence). There are 11 residues in the CDR3. The V and J ends lost 1 base and 4 bases respectively, with 5 bases between them. The DNA of the CDR3 is TGCAGTGCTAGAGGCACTTACGAGCAGTACTTC. Translating it yields CSARGTYEQYF.

The chain combines TRBV7-3 with TRBJ2-7; D unclear. The CDR3 has 15 amino acids. CDR1 and CDR2 from the germline V gene are SGHTA and FQGTGA. The V and J ends lost 5 bases and 6 bases respectively, with 20 bases between them. The CDR3 loop is CASSASPSSTVEQYF. CDR3 nucleotide sequence: TGTGCCAGCAGCGCCTCTCCATCTTCGACCGTCGAGCAGTACTTC.

The J gene is TRBJ1-3, the V gene TRBV28; TRBD1 might be the D (6 bases). V was shortened by 8 bases and J by 0 bases, with 11 bases between the two germline ends. This CDR3 comprises 14 residues. CDR1 and CDR2 from the germline V gene are MDHEN and SYDVKM. CDR3 sequence: CASAGVNSGNTIYF. The CDR3, as DNA: TGTGCCAGCGCAGGGGTGAACTCTGGAAACACCATATATTTT.

The chain is built from TRBV10-3 and TRBJ2-7; a possible D gene is TRBD2 (6 bases). Germline V gene data show CDR1 as ENHRY and CDR2 as SYGVKD. The CDR3 is 14 amino acids. Trimming pared 6 bases from V and 3 bases from J, leaving 15 bases between. CDR3 residues: CAIRGGLPHYEQYF. The DNA of the CDR3 is TGTGCCATCAGGGGAGGTTTACCTCACTACGAGCAGTACTTC.

The chain employs TRBV19 and TRBJ1-1; D not certain. This CDR3 has 16 residues. V gave up 2 bases and J gave up 0 bases, with 13 bases separating them. Germline lookup yields CDR1 LNHDA and CDR2 SQIVND (reference sequence). CDR3 sequence: CASSIRGPHLNTEAFF. CDR3 nucleotides: TGTGCCAGTAGTATACGAGGGCCACACTTGAACACTGAAGCTTTCTTT.

The rearrangement joins TRBV19 to TRBJ2-2; 10 bases align to TRBD2. Per germline, CDR1 LNHDA and CDR2 SQIVND (reference sequence). V was clipped by 6 bases and J by 4 bases; unmatched bases: 11. The CDR3 covers 17 residues. CDR3 loop: CASRRAAGGPSTGELFF. CDR3 sequence (DNA): TGTGCCAGTAGAAGGGCAGCGGGGGGGCCGAGCACCGGGGAGCTGTTTTTT.

The chain recombines TRBV6-5 with TRBJ1-5, with TRBD1 as a possible D gene (5 bases). V lost 5 bases and J lost 9, with 11 bases in between. The CDR3 totals 12 residues. The germline gives CDR1 MNHEY, CDR2 SVGAGI. CDR3 in amino acids: CASSHPGWPQHF. In DNA form, the CDR3 reads TGTGCCAGCAGTCACCCAGGGTGGCCCCAGCATTTT.

This clone was seen once. The chain couples TRBV6-6 to TRBJ2-7; 7 bases fit TRBD2. CDR3 length: 14 residues. V shed 5 bases, J shed 0 bases, and the junction held 4 bases outside the gene matches. CDR1 MNHNY and CDR2 SVGAGI come from the germline V gene (reference sequence). The CDR3 sequence is CASSNRLASYEQYF. DNA of the CDR3: TGTGCCAGCAGTAACAGACTAGCCTCCTACGAGCAGTACTTC.

The rearrangement uses TRBV5-4 and TRBJ2-7, with 10 nucleotides matching TRBD2. The CDR3 length is 13 residues. Germline values: CDR1 SGHNT, CDR2 YYREEE (reference sequence). V shed 10 bases and J 6 bases; nucleotides not matched to a gene: 10. CDR3 DNA sequence: TGTGCCGCGGGGCTAGCGGGAGTCGGCGAGCAGTACTTC. It translates to CAAGLAGVGEQYF.

This clone showed up just a few times. This rearrangement joins TRBV5-1 to TRBJ2-1; D not certain. The germline V gene encodes CDR1 SGHRS and CDR2 YFSETQ. V was trimmed by 4 bases and J by 5 bases, leaving 10 bases between them. The CDR3 consists of 13 residues. The CDR3 region is CASSPDVNNEQFF. The CDR3 DNA sequence: TGCGCCAGCAGCCCCGATGTTAACAATGAGCAGTTCTTC.

The J gene is TRBJ2-1, the V gene TRBV25-1, with a possible D match to TRBD2 (6 bases). V was cut by 4 bases and J by 2 bases, with 15 bases left in between. The CDR3 length is 16 residues. Per germline, CDR1 MGHDK and CDR2 SYGVNS. CDR3 sequence (DNA): TGTGCCAGCAGTGCGCGGGGAGCGGCAACCTACAATGAGCAGTTCTTC. It codes for CASSARGAATYNEQFF.

The V call is TRBV30, the J call TRBJ1-3, with TRBD1 as a possible D gene (5 bases). Germline V gene lookup returns CDR1 GTSNPN and CDR2 SVGIG (reference sequence). This CDR3 has 13 residues. V lost 1 base to trimming and J lost 5 bases, with 9 bases between them. The CDR3 sequence: CAWSGGPRNTIYF. The CDR3 DNA sequence: TGTGCCTGGAGTGGGGGACCCAGAAACACCATATATTTT.

The CDR3 sequence is CASSYSGANTQYF. CDR3 nucleotide sequence: TGTGCCAGCAGTTACTCCGGCGCCAATACGCAGTATTTT. The chain joins TRBV27 to TRBJ2-3; unclear D gene. This CDR3 comprises 13 residues. Germline assignment: CDR1 MNHEY and CDR2 SMNVEV (reference sequence). V lost 4 bases, J lost 7 bases, and 12 bases lay in between.

The chain employs TRBV29-1 and TRBJ1-1; 10 bases agree with TRBD1. With 6 bases clipped from V and 5 bases from J, the junction kept 6 bases outside the gene matches. The CDR3 runs to 13 residues. Germline values: CDR1 SQVTM, CDR2 ANQGSEA. The CDR3 here is CSVRQGAGTEAFF. The CDR3 DNA reads as TGCAGCGTAAGACAGGGGGCTGGGACTGAAGCTTTCTTT.

This clone is large by share. The rearrangement uses TRBV2 and TRBJ1-2, with a weak D call TRBD1 (6 bases). The CDR3 spans 13 residues. In germline, CDR1 is SNHLY, CDR2 FYNNEI. Deletions cut 4 bases from V and 4 bases from J, with 10 bases between. The CDR3 loop reads CASSARTAYGYTF. The CDR3 DNA reads as TGTGCCAGCAGTGCCCGGACAGCCTATGGCTACACCTTC.

This chain's CDR3 is CASAPSGTYNEQFF. Written as DNA, the CDR3 is TGTGCCAGTGCTCCTAGCGGTACCTACAATGAGCAGTTCTTC. This chain connects TRBV19 to TRBJ2-1, with 7 bases identical to TRBD2. CDR1 and CDR2 from the germline V gene are LNHDA and SQIVND (reference sequence). Trimming took 8 bases from V and 2 from J; bases not matched to a gene: 6. The CDR3 loop spans 14 amino acids.

This clone was detected only a few times. The chain uses TRBV19 and TRBJ1-5, with D possibly matching TRBD1 (5 bases). Germline V gene data show CDR1 as LNHDA and CDR2 as SQIVND (reference sequence). The CDR3 loop spans 11 amino acids. V was cut by 10 bases and J by 7 bases, with 11 bases left in between. In DNA form, the CDR3 reads TGTGCCACGGGGGGGGAGCAGCCCCAGCATTTT. Translated, it gives CATGGEQPQHF.

This rearrangement joins TRBV19 to TRBJ2-1; tentative D call: TRBD2 (6 bases). The germline gives CDR1 LNHDA, CDR2 SQIVND (reference sequence). The CDR3 is made up of 15 amino acids. V was clipped by 3 bases and J by 2 bases, with 11 bases between them. As DNA, the CDR3 is TGTGCCAGTAGTATTTGGGGCGGGACCTACAATGAGCAGTTCTTC. It encodes CASSIWGGTYNEQFF.

The chain links TRBV29-1 to TRBJ1-2; D gene unclear. The CDR3 has 14 residues. The germline V gene has CDR1 SQVTM and CDR2 ANQGSEA. Trimming cost V 7 bases and J 4 bases, with 19 bases left between them. The CDR3 here is CSALRAGLSYGYTF. The CDR3 DNA reads as TGCAGCGCATTGAGGGCGGGATTAAGCTATGGCTACACCTTC.

This chain uses TRBV7-2 with TRBJ1-2; 8 nucleotides align to TRBD1. Germline V gene data show CDR1 as SGHTA and CDR2 as FQGNSA. The CDR3 runs to 15 residues. V dropped 5 bases and J dropped 2; count of bases not matched to a gene: 7. This CDR3 reads CASSPRQGLNYGYTF. DNA of the CDR3: TGTGCCAGCAGCCCTAGACAGGGGCTGAACTATGGCTACACCTTC. The full variable domain, in which reference TRBV7-2 and TRBJ1-2 provide the parts outside the CDR3, is GAGVSQSPSNKVTEKGKDVELRCDPISGHTALYWYRQSLGQGLEFLIYFQGNSAPDKSGLPSDRFSAERTGGSVSTLTIQRTQQEDSAVYLCASSPRQGLNYGYTFGSGTRLTVV.

V gene TRBV5-1 combines with J gene TRBJ2-7, with TRBD2 matching over 12 bases. Germline loops: CDR1 SGHRS, CDR2 YFSETQ. CDR3 length: 16 amino acids. With V trimmed by 0 bases and J by 7 bases, 8 bases remained unmatched. The CDR3 spells CASSLELASGRDEQYF. CDR3 bases: TGCGCCAGCAGCTTGGAGTTGGCTAGCGGGAGGGATGAGCAGTACTTC. Filled out from reference TRBV5-1 and TRBJ2-7, the complete variable domain reads KAGVTQTPRYLIKTRGQQVTLSCSPISGHRSVSWYQQTPGQGLQFLFEYFSETQRNKGNFPGRFSGRQFSNSRSEMNVSTLELGDSALYLCASSLELASGRDEQYFGPGTRLTVT.

The chain combines TRBV7-2 with TRBJ1-4; 8 nucleotides line up with TRBD1. This CDR3 is 15 amino acids long. Germline CDR1 is SGHTA and CDR2 is FQGNSA. J gave up 7 bases and V 4 bases, and 8 bases lay outside the gene matches. CDR3 nucleotide sequence: TGTGCCAGCAGCTCCCAGACAGGGGTGGGTGAAAAACTGTTTTTT. Protein: CASSSQTGVGEKLFF.

This clone was counted between two and nine times. The rearrangement links TRBV5-4 to TRBJ1-2; D remains unclear. V lost 5 bases to trimming and J lost 2 bases, with 7 bases between them. This CDR3 comprises 12 residues. Looked up from germline, CDR1 is SGHNT and CDR2 is YYREEE (reference sequence). CDR3 protein: CASRTANYGYTF. The CDR3 region has the DNA TGTGCCAGCAGGACCGCAAACTATGGCTACACCTTC.

The rearrangement uses TRBV5-6 and TRBJ2-1; 7 positions agree with TRBD2. Trimming cost V 4 bases and J 7 bases; bases outside gene matches: 11. Germline CDR1 reads SGHDT; CDR2 reads YYEEEE. The length of the CDR3 is 15 residues. CDR3 DNA sequence: TGTGCCAGCAGCCTACTACTGACTAGCAGTAATGAGCAGTTCTTC. As protein: CASSLLLTSSNEQFF.